This TCR beta chain was identified in a study of PD-L1 blockade in urothelial cancer. Overall study: Reported median T cell count for blood samples was over 110,000.

With V trimmed by 4 bases and J by 2 bases, 8 bases remained unmatched. CDR3 length equals 16 residues. Germline lookup yields CDR1 SGHRS and CDR2 YFSETQ. The protocol was immunoSEQ multiplex PCR, while the TCRdb copy is restricted to in-frame clones and leaves out a portion. The data contain about 41,000 clones, 82% of them singletons. Material: PBMCs, obtained around atezolizumab (anti-PD-L1) treatment. The gene calls are TRBV5-1 and TRBJ2-3; the match to TRBD1 covers 9 bases. The TCR sequence derives from a man aged 55 to 69 with urothelial cancer. Here the CDR3 DNA reads TGCGCCAGCAGCCTGAACGGACAGGGGACCACAGATACGCAGTATTTT. The encoded protein is CASSLNGQGTTDTQYF.